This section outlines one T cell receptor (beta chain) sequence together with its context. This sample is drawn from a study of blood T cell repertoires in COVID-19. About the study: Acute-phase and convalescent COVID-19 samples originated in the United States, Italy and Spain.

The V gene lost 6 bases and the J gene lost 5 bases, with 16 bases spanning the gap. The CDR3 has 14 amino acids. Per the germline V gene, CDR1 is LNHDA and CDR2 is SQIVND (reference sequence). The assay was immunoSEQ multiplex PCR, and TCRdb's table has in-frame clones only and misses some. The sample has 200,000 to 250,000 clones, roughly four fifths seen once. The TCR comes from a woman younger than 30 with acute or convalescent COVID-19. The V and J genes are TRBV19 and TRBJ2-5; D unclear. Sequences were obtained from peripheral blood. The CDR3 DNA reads TGTGCCAGTAGGGTCAGCGTAGAGGTGGAGACCCAGTACTTC. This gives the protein CASRVSVEVETQYF.